The TCR beta chain described here comes from a study of multiple sclerosis patients with progressive multifocal leukoencephalopathy. Points on this clone: Antigen: not known.

Synthetic inline TR CDR3 controls covering all V-J pairings were spiked into each PCR. Sequencing used immunoSEQ multiplex PCR; TCRdb keeps in-frame clones, though not all of them. The data hold some 27,000 clones, with nearly 90% observed a single time. The time point was: about 13 months of natalizumab therapy. Samples T1 and T2 were drawn at 6 and 12 months of therapy, respectively. Study-wide points: Most PML patients had lower entropy, suggesting less diverse TRB repertoires. No common TRBV or TRBJ usage or pairing appeared at PML.

The CDR3 covers 17 residues. The germline gives CDR1 SGHRS, CDR2 YFSETQ. Deletions cut 0 bases from V and 0 bases from J, with 13 bases between. The TCR comes from a human donor with multiple sclerosis. Sequences were derived from PBMCs, sampled from a patient treated with natalizumab. This sequence joins TRBV5-1 and TRBJ1-3; no definite D call. The DNA for the CDR3 is TGCGCCAGCAGCTTGGCTGATTCAGCGTTCTCTGGAAACACCATATATTTT. It encodes CASSLADSAFSGNTIYF.